This section outlines one T cell receptor beta chain sequence together with its context. The data belong to a study of blood T cell repertoires in COVID-19. Original analysis: Reference gene primer amplification gave estimated nucleated cell counts. The data were produced by immunoSEQ multiplex PCR, yet TCRdb's version contains in-frame clones alone and is incomplete. V and J calls and clone size are as listed in that table; D and trimming were resolved from the DNA. The table lists about 97,000 clones, about 72% of them singletons, with roughly 10% in the top ten. Germline V gene sequence: CDR1 LNHNV, CDR2 YYDKDF (reference sequence). The CDR3 covers 15 residues. V lost 5 bases, J lost 0 bases, and 10 bases lay in between.

The receptor was isolated from a man in his 60s with active or convalescent COVID-19. The sample comprised peripheral blood. The chain uses TRBV15 and TRBJ1-4; tentative D call: TRBD1 (5 bases). The CDR3 is CATSRGLATNEKLFF. The CDR3 bases are TGTGCCACCAGCCGGGGGTTAGCAACTAATGAAAAACTGTTTTTT.